This T cell receptor beta chain emerged from a study of Ad26.COV2.S vaccination and SARS-CoV-2 variants. Findings and caveats of the study: Vaccine recipients posted higher spike-specific TCR breadth than their placebo counterparts. People who got the vaccine or the placebo had similar non-spike TCR breadth. Breadth, reportedly substantial, characterized the spike-specific CD8+ and CD4+ T cell responses after vaccination.

Clones were sequenced by immunoSEQ multiplex PCR, and TCRdb holds only the in-frame ones, with some missing. Among more than 150,000 clones listed, about 83% were seen once. Comments on this clone: Its antigen is still unknown.

Per germline, CDR1 LNHDA and CDR2 SQIVND (reference sequence). The ends were cut back, 3 bases at V and 7 bases at J, with 16 bases in the middle. The CDR3 runs to 15 residues. The TCR sequence derives from a human donor who had recovered from COVID-19. This chain uses TRBV19 with TRBJ1-5; D remains unclear. Sequencing was performed on peripheral blood, taken after recovery from COVID-19. The chain's CDR3 is CASSMSPTLGQPQHF. Written as DNA, the CDR3 is TGTGCCAGTAGTATGAGCCCCACCTTAGGGCAGCCCCAGCATTTT.